Presented here are 22 T cell receptor beta chains from one specimen sequenced in a study of blood T cell repertoires in COVID-19. TCRdb's copy holds only in-frame clones and misses some; the assay was immunoSEQ multiplex PCR. In the table there are over 120,000 clones, 70% to 90% of which are singletons. Sample: peripheral blood. These receptors were collected from a human donor with acute or convalescent COVID-19. The donor label of this sample is uncertain.

The CDR3 protein is CARSKTGNYGYTF. In DNA, the CDR3 is TGTGCCAGATCAAAGACAGGTAACTATGGCTACACCTTC. The rearrangement uses TRBV19 and TRBJ1-2; D might be TRBD1 (6 bases). Per the germline V gene, CDR1 is LNHDA and CDR2 is SQIVND (reference sequence). CDR3 length: 13 amino acids. Trimming cost V 9 bases and J 1 base, with 12 bases left between them.

The chain uses TRBV6-2 or TRBV6-3 and TRBJ2-7, with D perhaps TRBD1 (5 bases). Trimming stripped 6 bases from V and 2 bases from J, with 17 bases between. This CDR3 comprises 15 residues. The V gene's germline CDR1 is MNHEY and CDR2 SVGEGT. CDR3 residues: CASSHPLGAAYEQYF. The CDR3 DNA follows: TGTGCCAGCAGCCACCCCCTTGGGGCCGCCTACGAGCAGTACTTC.

This rearrangement joins TRBV5-4 to TRBJ2-5, with TRBD1 matching 9 bases. Per the germline V gene, CDR1 is SGHNT and CDR2 is YYREEE (reference sequence). CDR3 length: 15 amino acids. Trimming cost V 3 bases and J 5 bases; bases outside gene matches: 8. CDR3 sequence (DNA): TGTGCCAGCAGCTCGTACAGGGGGCCCAGTGAGACCCAGTACTTC. It is translated as CASSSYRGPSETQYF.

The V and J genes are TRBV6-5 and TRBJ1-1, with 7 nucleotides matching TRBD1. The junction had 5 bases not matched to a gene; V was cut back by 6 bases and J by 7 bases. The CDR3 runs 12 residues. Germline loops: CDR1 MNHEY, CDR2 SVGAGI. CDR3 in amino acids: CASSRNRGEAFF. DNA for the CDR3: TGTGCCAGCAGCCGAAACAGGGGTGAAGCTTTCTTT.

In this sample, this clone turned up once. The chain uses TRBV18 and TRBJ2-2, with 7 positions matching TRBD2. Germline-derived CDR1 and CDR2 are KGHSH and LQKENI. The CDR3 totals 14 residues. J was trimmed by 6 bases and V by 3 bases; bases with no gene match: 4. The CDR3 is CASSPRELSGELFF. CDR3 nucleotide sequence: TGTGCCAGCTCACCGCGGGAGTTGTCCGGGGAGCTGTTTTTT.

The V gene is TRBV28, the J gene TRBJ1-6; no definite D call. This CDR3 spans 12 amino acids. Trimming removed 10 bases at V and 5 bases at J, with 9 bases between. Per germline, CDR1 MDHEN and CDR2 SYDVKM. CDR3 coding DNA: TGTGCCACCAGACGGGATAATTCACCCCTCCACTTT. Protein sequence: CATRRDNSPLHF. Supplemented by reference TRBV28 and TRBJ1-6, the full variable domain reads DVKVTQSSRYLVKRTGEKVFLECVQDMDHENMFWYRQDPGLGLRLIYFSYDVKMKEKGDIPEGYSVSREKKERFSLILESASTNQTSMYLCATRRDNSPLHFGNGTRLTVT.

V is TRBV7-6 and J is TRBJ1-6, with D possibly being TRBD1 (6 bases). Germline CDR1 reads SGHVS; CDR2 reads FNYEAQ. This CDR3 spans 15 amino acids. Trimming shortened V by 2 bases and J by 9 bases, and 14 bases separated the two germline ends. The CDR3 DNA reads TGTGCCAGCAGCTTAAGCTACAGGGAAGGTTCACCCCTCCACTTT. Amino acids: CASSLSYREGSPLHF.

A note on this clone: The sample has other DNA sequences that encode this CDR3 too. CDR3 protein: CAISDSTGTDTQYF. The CDR3 DNA reads TGTGCCATCAGTGACTCAACAGGGACAGATACGCAGTATTTT. V and J are TRBV10-3 and TRBJ2-3; weak D call: TRBD1 (6 bases). Per the germline V gene, CDR1 is ENHRY and CDR2 is SYGVKD. Trimming stripped 3 bases from V and 3 bases from J, with 10 bases between. The CDR3 is 14 residues long.

This chain's CDR3 is CASSLGSGGAQETQYF. Written as DNA, the CDR3 is TGTGCCAGCAGCTTGGGAAGCGGGGGGGCGCAAGAGACCCAGTACTTC. This rearrangement joins TRBV5-6 to TRBJ2-5; TRBD2 aligns across 10 bases. There are 16 residues in the CDR3. J lost 2 bases, V lost 0 bases, and 4 bases had no gene match. Germline CDR1 is SGHDT and CDR2 is YYEEEE.

CDR3 protein: CASSTERGDGNTIYF. In DNA, the CDR3 is TGTGCCAGCAGCACTGAAAGGGGCGATGGAAACACCATATATTTT. This sequence joins TRBV5-4 and TRBJ1-3; perhaps TRBD1 as D (5 bases). V was clipped by 4 bases and J by 3 bases, with 14 bases between them. This CDR3 region has 15 residues. Germline assignment: CDR1 SGHNT and CDR2 YYREEE (reference sequence).

The V gene is TRBV24-1, the J gene TRBJ2-7, with 8 bases aligning to TRBD1. CDR3 length equals 15 residues. CDR1 is KGHDR and CDR2 is SFDVKD in the germline V gene. The V gene end was trimmed by 5 bases and the J gene end by 0 bases; junction bases not matched to a gene: 5. The CDR3 nucleotides are TGTGCCACCAGTGGGACAGGGAGAGGCTCCTACGAGCAGTACTTC. Translated, it gives CATSGTGRGSYEQYF.

V usage is TRBV28 and J usage is TRBJ1-1, with a weak D call TRBD1 (5 bases). Germline assignment: CDR1 MDHEN and CDR2 SYDVKM. V lost 1 base to trimming and J lost 6 bases, with 15 bases between them. This CDR3 comprises 15 residues. The DNA for the CDR3 is TGTGCCAGCAGTTTATTGGCCAGGGCTAGTTCTGAAGCTTTCTTT. Translated, it gives CASSLLARASSEAFF.

This clone has more than one count but fewer than ten. This chain uses TRBV6-5 with TRBJ2-2; D is possibly TRBD2 (5 bases). Germline CDR1 is MNHEY and CDR2 is SVGAGI. Trimming removed 10 bases at V and 10 bases at J, with 25 bases between. The CDR3 contains 15 residues. In DNA, the CDR3 is TGTGCCACCTCGACGCTTGGGAGCGTTTATATGGAGCTGTTTTTT. Translated: CATSTLGSVYMELFF.

This clone was observed once. The chain joins TRBV6-2 or TRBV6-3 to TRBJ1-5; no firm D call. Trimming cost V 2 bases and J 3 bases, with 8 bases left between them. This CDR3 spans 14 amino acids. The germline V gene encodes CDR1 MNHEY and CDR2 SVGEGT. The CDR3: CASSYGQFNQPQHF. The DNA for the CDR3 is TGTGCCAGCAGTTACGGGCAGTTCAATCAGCCCCAGCATTTT.

J is TRBJ2-3 and V is TRBV19; 8 bases fit TRBD1. The length of the CDR3 is 16 residues. V gave up 2 bases and J gave up 4 bases; unmatched junction bases: 8. Germline V lookup: CDR1 LNHDA, CDR2 SQIVND (reference sequence). The CDR3 DNA is TGTGCCAGTAGTATATCAGGGGGCTATAGCGCAGATACGCAGTATTTT. Its translation: CASSISGGYSADTQYF.

This clone has a handful of counts. The gene calls are TRBV14 and TRBJ2-1, with D possibly TRBD1 on 6 matching bases. Germline V gene data show CDR1 as SGHDN and CDR2 as FVKESK. V gave up 4 bases and J gave up 2 bases, with 12 bases separating them. The CDR3 contains 15 residues. CDR3 sequence (DNA): TGTGCCAGCAGCCGCCGGGACAAGCCCTACAATGAGCAGTTCTTC. Protein product: CASSRRDKPYNEQFF.

This CDR3 is CASSILGGGEKLFF. The CDR3 DNA reads TGTGCCAGTAGTATCTTGGGAGGAGGTGAAAAACTGTTTTTT. The rearrangement uses TRBV19 and TRBJ1-4, with D unresolved. Germline V gene sequence: CDR1 LNHDA, CDR2 SQIVND (reference sequence). The germline V and J ends were trimmed by 3 bases and 7 bases, with 12 bases remaining between them. The length of the CDR3 is 14 residues.

The rearrangement joins TRBV24-1 to TRBJ2-1; the match to TRBD2 covers 7 bases. V trimming: 3 bases; J trimming: 3 bases; junction bases outside the gene matches: 4. Germline-derived CDR1 and CDR2 are KGHDR and SFDVKD. The CDR3 totals 15 residues. The CDR3 DNA is TGTGCCACCAGTGATCCAAGCGGGAACTACAATGAGCAGTTCTTC. As protein: CATSDPSGNYNEQFF.

The V and J genes are TRBV9 and TRBJ2-3; 14 bases are a match to TRBD2. The CDR3 is made up of 16 amino acids. Germline V gene data show CDR1 as SGDLS and CDR2 as YYNGEE. Germline trimming cut 4 bases from V and 3 bases from J; bases unmatched to any gene: 4. The CDR3 nucleotides are TGTGCCAGCAGCCCAGGACTAGCGGGAGGAACAGATACGCAGTATTTT. Protein product: CASSPGLAGGTDTQYF.

This chain connects TRBV7-3 to TRBJ2-1; TRBD1 matches 8 bases. The CDR3 consists of 16 residues. J gave up 4 bases and V 2 bases, and 7 bases lay outside the gene matches. Germline V gene lookup returns CDR1 SGHTA and CDR2 FQGTGA. CDR3 DNA: TGTGCCAGCAGCTTAGGGCAGGGGGCGATTTACAATGAGCAGTTCTTC. As protein: CASSLGQGAIYNEQFF.

V and J are TRBV15 and TRBJ2-7, with D tentatively TRBD2 (5 bases). V lost 4 bases and J 1 base, leaving 14 bases between the germline ends. This CDR3 is built from 15 residues. Germline lookup yields CDR1 LNHNV and CDR2 YYDKDF (reference sequence). The CDR3 coding sequence is TGTGCCACCAGCACTGGAGGAGACTATTCCTACGAGCAGTACTTC. Translation: CATSTGGDYSYEQYF.

A single count supports this clone. V gene TRBV5-6 combines with J gene TRBJ1-2; D possibly corresponds to TRBD1 (5 bases). V dropped 4 bases and J dropped 5 bases, with 9 bases sitting between them. Germline V gene sequence: CDR1 SGHDT, CDR2 YYEEEE. This CDR3 region has 12 residues. The CDR3 region has the DNA TGTGCCAGCAGCGCGGGGGATTATGGCTACACCTTC. It yields the protein CASSAGDYGYTF. Supplemented by reference TRBV5-6 and TRBJ1-2, the full variable domain reads DAGVTQSPTHLIKTRGQQVTLRCSPKSGHDTVSWYQQALGQGPQFIFQYYEEEERQRGNFPDRFSGHQFPNYSSELNVNALLLGDSALYLCASSAGDYGYTFGSGTRLTVV.